A selection of T cell receptor beta chains follows, all from one sample in a study of Ad26.COV2.S vaccination and SARS-CoV-2 variants. Libraries were prepared by immunoSEQ multiplex PCR; TCRdb keeps only in-frame clonotypes and omits some of them. This table has about 260,000 clones, roughly nine tenths appearing once. Sequenced here: peripheral blood, sampled in a trial of Ad26.COV2.S vaccine versus placebo. These receptors originate from a person aged 18-60 years who received the Ad26.COV2.S COVID-19 vaccine or a placebo. CDR3s include the opening cysteine and the closing phenylalanine or tryptophan. The D gene is left open where the match is weak. Rows give clone size only sometimes, using once, few, many, or a class for an expanded clone.

clone size | D gene | J gene | V gene | CDR3 protein | CDR3 DNA
- | - | TRBJ2-1 | TRBV7-2 | CASTEGGLADNEQFF | TGTGCCAGCACCGAGGGGGGGCTAGCTGACAATGAGCAGTTCTTC
- | - | TRBJ2-5 | TRBV5-4 | CASSPRVQETQYF | TGTGCCAGCAGCCCCAGGGTCCAAGAGACCCAGTACTTC
- | TRBD1 | TRBJ2-3 | TRBV19 | CASSMDRFDTQYF | TGTGCCAGTAGTATGGACAGGTTCGATACGCAGTATTTT
once | - | TRBJ2-3 | TRBV6-5 | CASSYLRGGTDTQYF | TGTGCCAGCAGTTACCTCAGAGGCGGCACAGATACGCAGTATTTT
- | - | TRBJ2-5 | TRBV11-3 | CASSEGPGTQYF | TGTGCCAGCAGCGAGGGGCCGGGGACCCAGTACTTC
- | - | TRBJ1-2 | TRBV3-1/TRBV3-2 | CASSQGYRANYGYTF | TGTGCCAGCAGCCAGGGTTATAGGGCTAACTATGGCTACACCTTC
- | TRBD1 | TRBJ1-5 | TRBV13 | CASSSGQGAAQPQHF | TGTGCCAGCAGCTCAGGACAGGGGGCAGCTCAGCCCCAGCATTTT
- | - | TRBJ1-1 | TRBV5-1 | CASSLNWGFEAFF | TGCGCCAGCAGCTTGAACTGGGGATTTGAAGCTTTCTTT
few | - | TRBJ1-4 | TRBV30 | CAWSGSGWDEKLFF | TGTGCCTGGAGTGGGTCAGGGTGGGATGAAAAACTGTTTTTT
- | - | TRBJ2-1 | TRBV5-1 | CASSLGRVNEQFF | TGCGCCAGCAGCTTGGGTCGGGTTAATGAGCAGTTCTTC
- | - | TRBJ1-3 | TRBV2 | CASRGSGNTIYF | TGTGCCAGCAGGGGCTCTGGAAACACCATATATTTT